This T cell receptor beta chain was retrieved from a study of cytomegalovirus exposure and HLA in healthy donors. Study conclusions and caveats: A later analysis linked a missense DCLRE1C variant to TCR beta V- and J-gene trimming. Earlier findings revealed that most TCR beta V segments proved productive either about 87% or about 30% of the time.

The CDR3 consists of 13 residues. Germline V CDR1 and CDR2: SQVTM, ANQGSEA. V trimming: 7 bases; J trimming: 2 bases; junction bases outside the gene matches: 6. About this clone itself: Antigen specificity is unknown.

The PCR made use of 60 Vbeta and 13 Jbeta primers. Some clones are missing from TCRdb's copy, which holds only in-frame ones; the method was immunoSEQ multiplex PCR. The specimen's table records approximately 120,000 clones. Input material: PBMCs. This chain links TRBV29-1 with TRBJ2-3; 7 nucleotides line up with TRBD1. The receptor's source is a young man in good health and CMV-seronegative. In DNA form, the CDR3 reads TGCAGCGGACTGGACAGGATCACAGATACGCAGTATTTT. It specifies CSGLDRITDTQYF.